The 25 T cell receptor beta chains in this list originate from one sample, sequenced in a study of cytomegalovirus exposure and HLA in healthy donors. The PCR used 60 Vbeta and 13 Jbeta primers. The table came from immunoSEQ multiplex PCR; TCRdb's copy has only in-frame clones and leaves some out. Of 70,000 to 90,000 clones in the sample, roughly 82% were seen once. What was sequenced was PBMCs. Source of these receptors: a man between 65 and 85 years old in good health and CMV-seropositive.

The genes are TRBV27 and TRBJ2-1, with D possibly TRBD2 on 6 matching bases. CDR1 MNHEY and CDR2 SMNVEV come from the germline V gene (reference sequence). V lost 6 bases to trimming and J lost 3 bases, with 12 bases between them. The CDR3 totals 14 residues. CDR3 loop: CASRGGGFYNEQFF. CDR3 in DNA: TGTGCCAGCAGGGGGGGAGGATTCTACAATGAGCAGTTCTTC.

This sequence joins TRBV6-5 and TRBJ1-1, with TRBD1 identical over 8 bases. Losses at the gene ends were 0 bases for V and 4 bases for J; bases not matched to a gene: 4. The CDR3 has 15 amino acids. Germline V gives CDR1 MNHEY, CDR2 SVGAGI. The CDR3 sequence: CASSYSQGALTEAFF. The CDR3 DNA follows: TGTGCCAGCAGTTACTCGCAGGGGGCCCTCACTGAAGCTTTCTTT.

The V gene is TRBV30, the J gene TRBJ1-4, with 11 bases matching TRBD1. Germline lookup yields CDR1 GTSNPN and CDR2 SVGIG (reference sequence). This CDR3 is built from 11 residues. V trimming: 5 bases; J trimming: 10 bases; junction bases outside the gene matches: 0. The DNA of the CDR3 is TGTGCCTGGGGGACAGGGGGAAAACTGTTTTTT. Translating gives CAWGTGGKLFF.

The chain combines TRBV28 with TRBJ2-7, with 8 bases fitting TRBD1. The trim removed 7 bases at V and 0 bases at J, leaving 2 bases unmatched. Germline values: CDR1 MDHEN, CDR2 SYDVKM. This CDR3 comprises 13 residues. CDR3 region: CASNTGGSYEQYF. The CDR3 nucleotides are TGTGCCAGCAATACAGGGGGCTCCTACGAGCAGTACTTC. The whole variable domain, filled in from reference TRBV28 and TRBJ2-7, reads DVKVTQSSRYLVKRTGEKVFLECVQDMDHENMFWYRQDPGLGLRLIYFSYDVKMKEKGDIPEGYSVSREKKERFSLILESASTNQTSMYLCASNTGGSYEQYFGPGTRLTVT.

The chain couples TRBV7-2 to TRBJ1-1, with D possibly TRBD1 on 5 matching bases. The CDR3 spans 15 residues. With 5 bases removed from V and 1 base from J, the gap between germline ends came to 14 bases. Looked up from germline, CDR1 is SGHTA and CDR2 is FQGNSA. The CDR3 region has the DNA TGTGCCAGCAGCCTCGTTTGGGGGGGGAACACTGAAGCTTTCTTT. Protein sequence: CASSLVWGGNTEAFF. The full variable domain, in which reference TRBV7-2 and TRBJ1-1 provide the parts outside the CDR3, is GAGVSQSPSNKVTEKGKDVELRCDPISGHTALYWYRQSLGQGLEFLIYFQGNSAPDKSGLPSDRFSAERTGGSVSTLTIQRTQQEDSAVYLCASSLVWGGNTEAFFGQGTRLTVV.

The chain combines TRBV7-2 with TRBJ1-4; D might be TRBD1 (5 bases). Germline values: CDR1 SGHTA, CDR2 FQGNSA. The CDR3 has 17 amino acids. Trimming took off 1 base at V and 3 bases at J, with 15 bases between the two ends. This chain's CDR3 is CASSLGDRFRANEKLFF. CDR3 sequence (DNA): TGTGCCAGCAGCTTAGGGGATCGATTCAGGGCTAATGAAAAACTGTTTTTT.

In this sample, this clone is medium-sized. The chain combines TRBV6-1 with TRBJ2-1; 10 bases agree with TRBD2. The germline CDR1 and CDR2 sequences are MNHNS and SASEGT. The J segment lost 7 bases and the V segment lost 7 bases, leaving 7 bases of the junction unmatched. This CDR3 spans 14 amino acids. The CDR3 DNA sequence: TGTGCCAGCATAAGCGGGGGGGCCGGTAATGAGCAGTTCTTC. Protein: CASISGGAGNEQFF.

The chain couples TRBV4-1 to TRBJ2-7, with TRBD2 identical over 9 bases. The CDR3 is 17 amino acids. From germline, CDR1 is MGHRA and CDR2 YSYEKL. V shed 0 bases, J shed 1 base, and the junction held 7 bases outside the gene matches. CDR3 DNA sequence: TGCGCCAGCAGCCAAGATCTTGCTAGCGGGGCATCCTACGAGCAGTACTTC. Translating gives CASSQDLASGASYEQYF.

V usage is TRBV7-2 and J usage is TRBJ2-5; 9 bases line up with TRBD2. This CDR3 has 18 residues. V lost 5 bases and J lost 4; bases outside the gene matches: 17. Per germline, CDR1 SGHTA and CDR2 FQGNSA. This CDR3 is CASSPWGAGGGLVETQYF. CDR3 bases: TGTGCCAGCAGCCCGTGGGGAGCGGGAGGAGGGTTGGTAGAGACCCAGTACTTC.

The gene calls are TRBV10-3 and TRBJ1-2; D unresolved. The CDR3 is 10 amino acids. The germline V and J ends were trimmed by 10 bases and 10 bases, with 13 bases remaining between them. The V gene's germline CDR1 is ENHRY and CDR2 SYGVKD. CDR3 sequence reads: CATGPLDYTF. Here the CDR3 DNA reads TGTGCCACCGGTCCTTTAGACTACACCTTC.

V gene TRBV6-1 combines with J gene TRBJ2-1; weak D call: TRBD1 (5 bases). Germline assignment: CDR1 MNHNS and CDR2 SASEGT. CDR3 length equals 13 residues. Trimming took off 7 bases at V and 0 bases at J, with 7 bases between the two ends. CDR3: CASTGNSYNEQFF. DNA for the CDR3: TGTGCCAGCACAGGGAACTCCTACAATGAGCAGTTCTTC.

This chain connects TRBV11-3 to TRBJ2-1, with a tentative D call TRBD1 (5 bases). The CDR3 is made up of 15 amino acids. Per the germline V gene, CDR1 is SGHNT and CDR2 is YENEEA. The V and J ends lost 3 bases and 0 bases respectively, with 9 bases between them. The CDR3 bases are TGTGCCAGCAGCTTCAGGGCCAGCTCCTACAATGAGCAGTTCTTC. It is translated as CASSFRASSYNEQFF. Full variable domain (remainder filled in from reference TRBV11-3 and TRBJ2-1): EAGVVQSPRYKIIEKKQPVAFWCNPISGHNTLYWYLQNLGQGPELLIRYENEEAVDDSQLPKDRFSAERLKGVDSTLKIQPAELGDSAVYLCASSFRASSYNEQFFGPGTRLTVL.

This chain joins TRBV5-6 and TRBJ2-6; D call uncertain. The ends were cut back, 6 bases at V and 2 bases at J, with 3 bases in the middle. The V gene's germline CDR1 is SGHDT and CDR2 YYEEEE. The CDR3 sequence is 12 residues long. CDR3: CASTAGANVLTF. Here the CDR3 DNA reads TGTGCCAGCACTGCTGGGGCCAACGTCCTGACTTTC.

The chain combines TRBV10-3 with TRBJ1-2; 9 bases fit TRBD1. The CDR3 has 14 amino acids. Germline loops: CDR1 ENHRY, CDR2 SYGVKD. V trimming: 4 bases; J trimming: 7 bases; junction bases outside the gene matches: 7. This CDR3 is CAISVSDRGVGYTF. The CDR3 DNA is TGTGCCATCAGTGTATCCGACAGGGGGGTTGGCTACACCTTC.

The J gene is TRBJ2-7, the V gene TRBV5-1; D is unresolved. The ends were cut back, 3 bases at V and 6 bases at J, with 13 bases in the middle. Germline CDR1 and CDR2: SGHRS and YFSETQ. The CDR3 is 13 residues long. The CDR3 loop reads CASSSETGTEQYF. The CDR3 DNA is TGCGCCAGCAGCTCCGAGACGGGTACCGAGCAGTACTTC. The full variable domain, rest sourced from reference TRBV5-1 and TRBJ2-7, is KAGVTQTPRYLIKTRGQQVTLSCSPISGHRSVSWYQQTPGQGLQFLFEYFSETQRNKGNFPGRFSGRQFSNSRSEMNVSTLELGDSALYLCASSSETGTEQYFGPGTRLTVT.

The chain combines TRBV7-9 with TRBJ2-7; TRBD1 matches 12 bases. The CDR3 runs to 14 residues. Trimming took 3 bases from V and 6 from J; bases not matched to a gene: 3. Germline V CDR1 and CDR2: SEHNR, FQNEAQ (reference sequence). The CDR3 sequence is CASSFGDRGREQYF. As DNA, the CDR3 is TGTGCCAGCAGCTTCGGGGACAGGGGGCGCGAGCAGTACTTC.

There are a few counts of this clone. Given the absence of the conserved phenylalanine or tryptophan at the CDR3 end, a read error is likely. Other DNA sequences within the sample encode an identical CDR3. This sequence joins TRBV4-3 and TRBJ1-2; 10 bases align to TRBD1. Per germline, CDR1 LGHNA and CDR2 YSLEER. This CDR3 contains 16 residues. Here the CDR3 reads CASSQFTGTGAYAYTV. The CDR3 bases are TGCGCCAGCAGCCAATTCACCGGGACAGGGGCTTATGCCTACACCGTC.

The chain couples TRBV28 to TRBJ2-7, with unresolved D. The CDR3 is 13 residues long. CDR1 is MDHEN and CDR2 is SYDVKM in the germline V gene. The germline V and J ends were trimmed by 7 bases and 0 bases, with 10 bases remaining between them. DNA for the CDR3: TGTGCCAGCACGCAACATGTCTCCTACGAGCAGTACTTC. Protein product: CASTQHVSYEQYF.

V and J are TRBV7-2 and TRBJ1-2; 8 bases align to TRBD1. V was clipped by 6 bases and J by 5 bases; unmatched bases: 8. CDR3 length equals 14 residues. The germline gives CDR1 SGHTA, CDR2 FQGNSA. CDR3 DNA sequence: TGTGCCAGCAGTTCTACCGGGACAGGATATGGCTACACCTTC. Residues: CASSSTGTGYGYTF.

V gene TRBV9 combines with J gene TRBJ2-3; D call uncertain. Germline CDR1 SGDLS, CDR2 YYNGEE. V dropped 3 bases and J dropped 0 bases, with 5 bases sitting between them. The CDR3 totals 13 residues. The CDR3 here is CASSGGSTDTQYF. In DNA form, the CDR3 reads TGTGCCAGCAGCGGCGGCAGCACAGATACGCAGTATTTT.

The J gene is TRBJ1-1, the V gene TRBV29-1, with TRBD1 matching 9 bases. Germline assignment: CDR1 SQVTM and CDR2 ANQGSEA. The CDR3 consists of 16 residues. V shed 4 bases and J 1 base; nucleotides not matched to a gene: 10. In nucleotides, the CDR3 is TGCAGCGTTGGGGGCTTGGACAGGGGCTGGAACACTGAAGCTTTCTTT. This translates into CSVGGLDRGWNTEAFF.

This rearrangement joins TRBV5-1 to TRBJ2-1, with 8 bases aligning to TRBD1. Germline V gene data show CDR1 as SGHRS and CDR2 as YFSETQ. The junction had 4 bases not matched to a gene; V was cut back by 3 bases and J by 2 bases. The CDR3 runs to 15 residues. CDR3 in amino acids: CASSWTGPTYNEQFF. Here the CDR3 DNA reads TGCGCCAGCAGCTGGACAGGGCCTACCTACAATGAGCAGTTCTTC.

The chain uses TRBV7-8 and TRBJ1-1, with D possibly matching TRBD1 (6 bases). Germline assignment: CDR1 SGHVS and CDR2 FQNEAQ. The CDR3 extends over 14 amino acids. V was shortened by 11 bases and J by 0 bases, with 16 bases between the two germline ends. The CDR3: CARTSGGLNTEAFF. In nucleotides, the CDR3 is TGTGCCCGAACTTCGGGGGGCCTGAACACTGAAGCTTTCTTT.

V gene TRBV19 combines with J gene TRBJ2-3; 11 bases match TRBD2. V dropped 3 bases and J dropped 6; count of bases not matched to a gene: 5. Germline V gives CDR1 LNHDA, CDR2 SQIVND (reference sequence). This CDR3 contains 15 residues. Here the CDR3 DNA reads TGTGCCAGTAGTATGCCTAGCGGGAGGATCGATACGCAGTATTTT. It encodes CASSMPSGRIDTQYF.

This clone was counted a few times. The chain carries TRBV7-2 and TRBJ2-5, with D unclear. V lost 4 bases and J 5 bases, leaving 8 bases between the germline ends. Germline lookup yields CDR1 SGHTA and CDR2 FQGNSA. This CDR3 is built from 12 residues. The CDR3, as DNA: TGTGCCAGCAGCTCCTTATTGGAGACCCAGTACTTC. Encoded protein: CASSSLLETQYF.